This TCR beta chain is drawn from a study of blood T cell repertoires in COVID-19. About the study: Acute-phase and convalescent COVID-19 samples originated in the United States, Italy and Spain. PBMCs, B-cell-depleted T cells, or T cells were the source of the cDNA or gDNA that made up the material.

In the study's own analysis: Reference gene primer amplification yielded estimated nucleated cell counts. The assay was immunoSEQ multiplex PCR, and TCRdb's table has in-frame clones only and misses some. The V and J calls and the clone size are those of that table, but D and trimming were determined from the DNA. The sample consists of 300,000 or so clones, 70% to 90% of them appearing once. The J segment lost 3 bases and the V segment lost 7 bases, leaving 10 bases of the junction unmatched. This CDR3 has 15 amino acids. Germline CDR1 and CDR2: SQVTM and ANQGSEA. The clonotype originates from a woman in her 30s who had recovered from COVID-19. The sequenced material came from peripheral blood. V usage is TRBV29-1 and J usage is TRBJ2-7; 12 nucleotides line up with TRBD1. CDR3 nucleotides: TGCAGCGCCTCACCGGGGGACAGGGGGCTCTACGAGCAGTACTTC. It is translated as CSASPGDRGLYEQYF.